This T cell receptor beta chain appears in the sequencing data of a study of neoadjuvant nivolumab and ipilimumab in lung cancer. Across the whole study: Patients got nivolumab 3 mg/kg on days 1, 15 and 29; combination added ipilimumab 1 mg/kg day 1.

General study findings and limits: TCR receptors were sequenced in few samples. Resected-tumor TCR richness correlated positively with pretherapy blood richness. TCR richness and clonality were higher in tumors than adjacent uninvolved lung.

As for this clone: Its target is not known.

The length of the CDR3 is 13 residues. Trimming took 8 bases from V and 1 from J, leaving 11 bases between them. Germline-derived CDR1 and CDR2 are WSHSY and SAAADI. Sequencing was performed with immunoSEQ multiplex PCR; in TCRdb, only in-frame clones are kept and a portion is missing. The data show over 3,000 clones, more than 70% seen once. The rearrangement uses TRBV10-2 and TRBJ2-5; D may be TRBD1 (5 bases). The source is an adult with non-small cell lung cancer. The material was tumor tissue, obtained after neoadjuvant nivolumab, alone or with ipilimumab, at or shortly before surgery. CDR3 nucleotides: TGCGCCAGCTCAAGACAGACCCAAGAGACCCAGTACTTC. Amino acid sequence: CASSRQTQETQYF.